The 10 T cell receptor beta chains given below trace back to one sample, sequenced in a study of OX40 agonist ivuxolimab in advanced cancers. Clones were read by immunoSEQ multiplex PCR, and TCRdb kept only the in-frame ones, dropping some. This repertoire shows some 97,000 clones, about nine tenths found once; its top ten account for approximately 0.34%. The source was CD4+ or CD8+ T cells sorted from blood, collected in a trial of the OX40 agonist ivuxolimab. These receptors all stem from an adult with an advanced solid tumor such as melanoma, head and neck, liver or kidney cancer.

The chain carries TRBV7-8 and TRBJ2-7; maybe TRBD2 (5 bases). Looked up from germline, CDR1 is SGHVS and CDR2 is FQNEAQ. The CDR3 is 15 amino acids. The ends were cut back, 4 bases at V and 9 bases at J, with 22 bases in the middle. The CDR3 loop reads CASSWAPGPLSGQYF. DNA for the CDR3: TGTGCCAGCAGCTGGGCCCCCGGGCCACTCAGCGGGCAGTACTTC.

The J gene is TRBJ2-2, the V gene TRBV18; D remains ambiguous. Trimming removed 3 bases at V and 6 bases at J, with 8 bases between. Germline loops: CDR1 KGHSH, CDR2 LQKENI. The CDR3 consists of 13 residues. The CDR3 is CASSPREAGELFF. For the CDR3, the DNA is TGTGCCAGCTCACCGAGAGAGGCCGGGGAGCTGTTTTTT.

The rearrangement uses TRBV9 and TRBJ1-3; a possible D gene is TRBD1 (6 bases). V lost 0 bases and J lost 0, with 7 bases in between. CDR1 is SGDLS and CDR2 is YYNGEE in the germline V gene. The CDR3 spans 15 residues. CDR3 region: CASSVDRVSGNTIYF. CDR3 bases: TGTGCCAGCAGCGTAGACAGGGTCTCTGGAAACACCATATATTTT.

The CDR3 is CASSLDPQTTYEQYF. The CDR3 nucleotides read TGTGCCAGCAGCTTGGATCCCCAAACTACCTACGAGCAGTACTTC. The chain joins TRBV5-4 to TRBJ2-7; D is undetermined. Trimming took 0 bases from V and 2 from J, leaving 12 bases between them. Germline V gene sequence: CDR1 SGHNT, CDR2 YYREEE (reference sequence). The CDR3 totals 15 residues.

The chain employs TRBV11-2 and TRBJ2-7; D remains ambiguous. In germline, CDR1 is SGHAT, CDR2 FQNNGV. This CDR3 has 13 amino acids. V was shortened by 0 bases and J by 9 bases, with 12 bases between the two germline ends. The CDR3 region is CASSLDETTRQYF. CDR3 nucleotides: TGTGCCAGCAGCTTAGATGAAACGACGAGGCAGTACTTC.

The chain links TRBV6-1 to TRBJ2-5; 7 bases line up with TRBD1. Unmatched junction bases numbered 2, after V lost 6 bases and J lost 1 base. CDR1 and CDR2 (germline): MNHNS, SASEGT. CDR3 length equals 13 residues. The CDR3 region is CASRRDSQETQYF. In DNA form, the CDR3 reads TGTGCCAGCAGGAGGGACAGCCAAGAGACCCAGTACTTC.

The chain has TRBV28 and TRBJ2-7; D may be TRBD2 (5 bases). V was clipped by 6 bases and J by 7 bases, with 13 bases between them. Looked up from germline, CDR1 is MDHEN and CDR2 is SYDVKM. CDR3 length: 12 amino acids. As DNA, the CDR3 is TGTGCCAGCAGCAAGCCCCGAGGGGAGCAGTACTTC. It specifies CASSKPRGEQYF.

V gene TRBV4-2 combines with J gene TRBJ2-1, with TRBD2 matching over 10 bases. V gave up 4 bases and J gave up 7 bases; unmatched junction bases: 13. The CDR3 consists of 17 residues. Germline-derived CDR1 and CDR2 are LGHNA and YNFKEQ. The CDR3 region is CASSPRLLAGEGNEQFF. The CDR3 region has the DNA TGTGCCAGCAGCCCCCGCCTGCTAGCGGGAGAGGGGAATGAGCAGTTCTTC.

J is TRBJ2-4 and V is TRBV4-2; 7 bases agree with TRBD2. The CDR3 consists of 17 residues. Germline V gene data show CDR1 as LGHNA and CDR2 as YNFKEQ. V lost 4 bases, J lost 6 bases, and 15 bases stayed unmatched. CDR3 residues: CASSPHGGEGVGNIQYF. The DNA for the CDR3 is TGTGCCAGCAGCCCCCATGGGGGGGAGGGAGTAGGAAACATTCAGTACTTC.

V usage is TRBV19 and J usage is TRBJ2-1; D call uncertain. There are 17 residues in the CDR3. Trimming removed 3 bases from V and 1 base from J, with 16 bases in between. The germline gives CDR1 LNHDA, CDR2 SQIVND (reference sequence). The CDR3 DNA follows: TGTGCCAGTAGTATCTTAGCCGGGCTCGGGTCCTACAATGAGCAGTTCTTC. Its protein product is CASSILAGLGSYNEQFF.